The rows below give T cell receptor beta chains drawn from one sample of a study of beta chain features in type 1 diabetes. Assay: immunoSEQ multiplex PCR; the TCRdb copy retains only in-frame clones and omits some. The data contain more than 350,000 clones, roughly an eighth of them singletons. The sequenced sample consisted of naive CD4+ T cells from blood. The receptor set was obtained from a woman between 18 and 29 years old in good health. CDR3s include the opening cysteine and the closing phenylalanine or tryptophan. The D gene is left open where the match is weak. The size entry is marked missing in some rows and otherwise reads once, few, many or a size class.

D	V	size	J	DNA	CDR3
TRBD1	TRBV7-9	few	TRBJ1-2	TGTGCCAGCAGCTTAGCCGGGACAGACTATGGCTACACCTTC	CASSLAGTDYGYTF
NA	TRBV6-6	NA	TRBJ1-2	TGTGCCAGCAGTCGAGACGGGACGACCAAGGGCTACACCTTC	CASSRDGTTKGYTF
NA	TRBV7-8	few	TRBJ2-3	TGTGCCAGCAGCTTCGTAAAACTGGCGGGAACAGATACGCAGTATTTT	CASSFVKLAGTDTQYF
NA	TRBV7-9	NA	TRBJ1-1	TGTGCCAGCAGCTTAGATGGCAGGATGAACACTGAAGCTTTCTTT	CASSLDGRMNTEAFF
NA	TRBV18	few	TRBJ2-3	TGTGCCAGCTCACCATTCGATGGTACTAGCACAGATACGCAGTATTTT	CASSPFDGTSTDTQYF
NA	TRBV29-1	NA	TRBJ2-2	TGCAGCGTGGCACTGAACACCGGGGAGCTGTTTTTT	CSVALNTGELFF
TRBD1	TRBV29-1	NA	TRBJ1-1	TGCAGCGTTGAGTTGGGACAGGGAAGTTATACTGAAGCTTTCTTT	CSVELGQGSYTEAFF
NA	TRBV7-2	NA	TRBJ2-1	TGTGCCAGCAGCTCCGAAGGGGCAGTTACCTACAATGAGCAGTTCTTC	CASSSEGAVTYNEQFF
NA	TRBV30	few	TRBJ2-7	TGTGCCTGGACTGGCGGTTGGGGAGGCCCCAACGAGCAGTACTTC	CAWTGGWGGPNEQYF
NA	TRBV5-6	few	TRBJ2-1	TGTGCCAGCAGCTTGGGTCGGAGGGGCAACAATGAGCAGTTCTTC	CASSLGRRGNNEQFF
NA	TRBV25-1	few	TRBJ2-3	TGTGCCAGCAGTGAATCTTTCACAGATACGCAGTATTTT	CASSESFTDTQYF
TRBD1	TRBV4-3	NA	TRBJ2-7	TGCGCCAGCAGCCAAGCCGGGACAGGGAGGTACGAGCAGTACTTC	CASSQAGTGRYEQYF
TRBD1	TRBV7-7	NA	TRBJ2-7	TGTGCTAGCAGCCCCGGGACAGTTGGGGAGCAGTACTTC	CASSPGTVGEQYF